One and the same sample provided the 19 T cell receptor beta chains below, sequenced in a study of T cell responses to AZD1222 COVID-19 vaccine. The data were produced by immunoSEQ multiplex PCR, yet TCRdb's version contains in-frame clones alone and is incomplete. The profile covers 150,000 or so clones, with roughly 92% appearing a single time and approximately 5.4% taken by the ten largest. The material was peripheral blood, obtained on day 0 of AZD1222 vaccination. These receptors were obtained from an adult in good health.

The chain links TRBV13 to TRBJ2-5, with 11 bases identical to TRBD1. V lost 2 bases and J lost 5; bases outside the gene matches: 4. CDR3 size: 15 residues. Germline V CDR1 and CDR2: PRHDT, FYEKMQ (reference sequence). The CDR3 region has the DNA TGTGCCAGCAGCTTATGGGACAGGGGGTCGGAGACCCAGTACTTC. This gives the protein CASSLWDRGSETQYF.

V and J are TRBV9 and TRBJ2-7; 10 bases map to TRBD1. The CDR3 consists of 17 residues. With 3 bases clipped from V and 2 bases from J, the junction kept 11 bases outside the gene matches. In germline, CDR1 is SGDLS, CDR2 YYNGEE. The CDR3 DNA is TGTGCCAGCAGCGACCACCCTCGGGACAGGGGCCCCTACGAGCAGTACTTC. Its protein is CASSDHPRDRGPYEQYF.

The J gene is TRBJ1-2, the V gene TRBV3-1 (or the pseudogene TRBV3-2); D is perhaps TRBD1 (5 bases). From germline, CDR1 is LGHDT and CDR2 YNNKEL (reference sequence). V was trimmed by 0 bases and J by 4 bases, leaving 9 bases between them. The CDR3 is made up of 14 amino acids. Here the CDR3 reads CASSQDAGPYGYTF. Here the CDR3 DNA reads TGTGCCAGCAGCCAAGACGCGGGGCCCTATGGCTACACCTTC.

The chain joins TRBV4-2 to TRBJ2-7, with a weak D call TRBD2 (6 bases). Germline-derived CDR1 and CDR2 are LGHNA and YNFKEQ. The CDR3 extends over 16 amino acids. Trimming removed 0 bases at V and 2 bases at J, with 14 bases between. The chain's CDR3 is CASSQDTGGKAYEQYF. CDR3 bases: TGTGCCAGCAGCCAAGATACTGGCGGGAAGGCCTACGAGCAGTACTTC.

This clone was found once. V gene TRBV4-1 combines with J gene TRBJ2-1; 7 nucleotides agree with TRBD1. Trimming removed 1 base from V and 11 bases from J; junction bases left unmatched: 14. Germline V gene data show CDR1 as MGHRA and CDR2 as YSYEKL. There are 16 residues in the CDR3. This chain's CDR3 is CASSQGARTSTGQQFF. For the CDR3, the DNA is TGCGCCAGCAGCCAAGGCGCCAGAACATCGACAGGGCAGCAGTTCTTC.

CDR3 sequence reads: CASSKAETVLSSYNSPLHF. The CDR3 nucleotides are TGTGCCAGCAGCAAAGCGGAGACAGTTTTGAGCTCCTATAATTCACCCCTCCACTTT. J is TRBJ1-6 and V is TRBV21-1; the DNA was not compared with TRBD1, the D call given in the table. TRBV21-1 is deemed a pseudogene. The CDR3 totals 19 residues.

The V call is TRBV5-1, the J call TRBJ1-4; 9 bases line up with TRBD1. CDR3 length equals 14 residues. V dropped 4 bases and J dropped 4; count of bases not matched to a gene: 2. From germline, CDR1 is SGHRS and CDR2 YFSETQ. This CDR3 reads CASSQTGGNEKLFF. CDR3 bases: TGCGCCAGCAGCCAGACAGGGGGTAATGAAAAACTGTTTTTT.

This rearrangement joins TRBV28 to TRBJ1-5, with 10 bases that match TRBD1. The CDR3 is 17 residues long. Germline V CDR1 and CDR2: MDHEN, SYDVKM. Germline trimming cut 1 base from V and 4 bases from J; bases unmatched to any gene: 7. As DNA, the CDR3 is TGTGCCAGCAGTTTATTTCGCGGACAGGGGGGGAATCAGCCCCAGCATTTT. Translated, it gives CASSLFRGQGGNQPQHF.

The V call is TRBV10-2, the J call TRBJ1-6, with TRBD1 as a possible D gene (6 bases). Trimming removed 0 bases at V and 9 bases at J, with 12 bases between. This CDR3 contains 15 residues. Looked up from germline, CDR1 is WSHSY and CDR2 is SAAADI. CDR3 DNA sequence: TGCGCCAGCAGTGAGTCTGGGCAGGGGCTTTCACCCCTCCACTTT. Protein product: CASSESGQGLSPLHF.

The rearrangement links TRBV7-9 to TRBJ2-1; TRBD2 is a possible D gene (7 bases). The CDR3 is 16 residues long. V was cut by 5 bases and J by 9 bases, with 23 bases left in between. CDR1 is SEHNR, CDR2 FQNEAQ, per germline (reference sequence). The CDR3 DNA sequence: TGTGCCAGCAGCCCTAGGGGGGGCGCAGTATTTGGTGAGCAGTTCTTC. Translation gives CASSPRGGAVFGEQFF. Together with reference TRBV7-9 and TRBJ2-1, the CDR3 gives the full variable domain: DTGVSQNPRHKITKRGQNVTFRCDPISEHNRLYWYRQTLGQGPEFLTYFQNEAQLEKSRLLSDRFSAERPKGSFSTLEIQRTEQGDSAMYLCASSPRGGAVFGEQFFGPGTRLTVL.

The V gene is TRBV5-6, the J gene TRBJ1-5, with 7 bases lining up with TRBD1. The junction had 2 bases not matched to a gene; V was cut back by 4 bases and J by 4 bases. The CDR3 runs to 13 residues. In germline, CDR1 is SGHDT, CDR2 YYEEEE. The DNA for the CDR3 is TGTGCCAGCAGCCAGGGGGGGAATCAGCCCCAGCATTTT. Translated, it gives CASSQGGNQPQHF.

CDR3 nucleotides: TGTGCCAGCAGTGAATGGGCCGGGGAGACCCAGTACTTC. It specifies CASSEWAGETQYF. V is TRBV6-1 and J is TRBJ2-5; no clear D. The CDR3 is made up of 13 amino acids. Germline CDR1 and CDR2: MNHNS and SASEGT. Trimming took off 2 bases at V and 5 bases at J, with 9 bases between the two ends.

This chain links TRBV6-1 with TRBJ1-3, with a possible D match to TRBD1 (5 bases). Trimming left V 4 bases short and J 0 bases short, with 13 bases between. The CDR3 is made up of 16 amino acids. From germline, CDR1 is MNHNS and CDR2 SASEGT. CDR3 DNA: TGTGCCAGCAGTGCTAGGGGACTAAACTCTGGAAACACCATATATTTT. Protein product: CASSARGLNSGNTIYF.

The chain has TRBV7-2 and TRBJ2-1, with 10 bases identical to TRBD2. Germline lookup yields CDR1 SGHTA and CDR2 FQGNSA. The CDR3 contains 15 residues. V lost 2 bases, J lost 4 bases, and 2 bases stayed unmatched. The CDR3 DNA sequence: TGTGCCAGCAGCTTACTAGCGGGGGATTACAATGAGCAGTTCTTC. Its translation: CASSLLAGDYNEQFF.

This clone was detected only a few times. The gene calls are TRBV27 and TRBJ1-1, with a tentative D call TRBD1 (5 bases). This CDR3 has 17 residues. The germline V gene has CDR1 MNHEY and CDR2 SMNVEV (reference sequence). Trimming left V 0 bases short and J 1 base short, with 15 bases between. CDR3 sequence reads: CASSLSQAPMGNTEAFF. CDR3 sequence (DNA): TGTGCCAGCAGTTTATCACAGGCTCCCATGGGGAACACTGAAGCTTTCTTT.

V usage is TRBV28 and J usage is TRBJ1-1; no definite D call. This CDR3 has 11 amino acids. Germline V gene lookup returns CDR1 MDHEN and CDR2 SYDVKM. V lost 6 bases and J lost 1, with 3 bases in between. Written as DNA, the CDR3 is TGTGCCAGCAGGGAGAACACTGAAGCTTTCTTT. The encoded protein is CASRENTEAFF.

The table lists this clone with a few counts. This chain uses TRBV14 with TRBJ2-3; 8 positions agree with TRBD2. V lost 1 base and J lost 4; bases outside the gene matches: 16. Germline values: CDR1 SGHDN, CDR2 FVKESK. There are 19 residues in the CDR3. In DNA, the CDR3 is TGTGCCAGCAGCCAAGTTATCCCAGCGCGGCGGGGGGCCTCAGATACGCAGTATTTT. Translated: CASSQVIPARRGASDTQYF.

The chain uses TRBV5-1 and TRBJ1-1; no clear D gene. The germline V and J ends were trimmed by 6 bases and 1 base, with 16 bases remaining between them. This CDR3 is 15 amino acids long. Germline CDR1 reads SGHRS; CDR2 reads YFSETQ. The CDR3 protein is CASNPGSGRNTEAFF. Written as DNA, the CDR3 is TGCGCCAGCAACCCTGGTTCGGGCCGGAACACTGAAGCTTTCTTT.

This chain uses TRBV5-4 with TRBJ1-2, with D uncertain. The V gene lost 1 base and the J gene lost 7 bases, with 20 bases spanning the gap. This CDR3 is 16 amino acids long. Germline CDR1 is SGHNT and CDR2 is YYREEE (reference sequence). The CDR3 sequence: CASSLLRDSRTLGYTF. The CDR3 DNA sequence: TGTGCCAGCAGCTTGTTGCGAGATTCGCGGACCCTTGGCTACACCTTC.